This TCR beta chain is from a study of cytomegalovirus exposure and HLA in healthy donors. PCR employed 60 Vbeta and 13 Jbeta primers. TCRdb's copy holds only in-frame clones and misses some; the assay was immunoSEQ multiplex PCR. Among about 160,000 clones listed, 75% to 90% were seen once. General study findings and limits: The study listed 164 cytomegalovirus-associated TCR beta chains.

The ends were cut back, 6 bases at V and 11 bases at J, with 21 bases in the middle. The CDR3 has 14 amino acids. Germline V CDR1 and CDR2: SNHLY, FYNNEI. As to this clone: Its specificity is not known.

This rearrangement joins TRBV2 to TRBJ2-3, with D perhaps TRBD1 (6 bases). The sample comprised PBMCs. This receptor was obtained from a human donor in good health. The CDR3: CASSLESTGSEQYF. CDR3 nucleotide sequence: TGTGCCAGCAGCTTAGAAAGTACAGGGAGTGAGCAGTATTTT. The complete variable domain, with remaining parts taken from reference TRBV2 and TRBJ2-3, reads EPEVTQTPSHQVTQMGQEVILRCVPISNHLYFYWYRQILGQKVEFLVSFYNNEISEKSEIFDDQFSVERPDGSNFTLKIRSTKLEDSAMYFCASSLESTGSEQYFGPGTRLTVL.